This section outlines one T cell receptor beta chain sequence together with its context. Its antigen is as yet unknown. The V and J ends lost 2 bases and 6 bases, in that order; junction bases with no gene match: 9. Germline CDR1 and CDR2: MNHEY and SVGAGI. The CDR3 is 16 amino acids. These data belong to a study of CD4 T cell repertoires in COVID-19. Produced via immunoSEQ multiplex PCR; TCRdb's table is partial and in-frame only. The sample holds some 71,000 clones, roughly 80% seen once. The study, taken as a whole, reports: Sharing of several most expanded SARS-CoV-2-reactive clonotypes across memory subsets suggested intraclonal diversification. Some SARS-CoV-2 clonotypes, between about 6.5 and 26%, recurred in SARS-CoV and/or HKU1 cultures.

Samples came from patients recovered from mild-to-severe COVID-19. The sequencing here drew on CD4+ T cells from peripheral blood, taken after recovery from COVID-19. The receptor was isolated from a human donor who had COVID-19. The rearrangement links TRBV6-5 to TRBJ2-7; 11 bases fit TRBD2. CDR3 nucleotide sequence: TGTGCCAGCAGTTACGGGTTAGCGGGGGGGGCCGGCGAGCAGTACTTC. Protein product: CASSYGLAGGAGEQYF.